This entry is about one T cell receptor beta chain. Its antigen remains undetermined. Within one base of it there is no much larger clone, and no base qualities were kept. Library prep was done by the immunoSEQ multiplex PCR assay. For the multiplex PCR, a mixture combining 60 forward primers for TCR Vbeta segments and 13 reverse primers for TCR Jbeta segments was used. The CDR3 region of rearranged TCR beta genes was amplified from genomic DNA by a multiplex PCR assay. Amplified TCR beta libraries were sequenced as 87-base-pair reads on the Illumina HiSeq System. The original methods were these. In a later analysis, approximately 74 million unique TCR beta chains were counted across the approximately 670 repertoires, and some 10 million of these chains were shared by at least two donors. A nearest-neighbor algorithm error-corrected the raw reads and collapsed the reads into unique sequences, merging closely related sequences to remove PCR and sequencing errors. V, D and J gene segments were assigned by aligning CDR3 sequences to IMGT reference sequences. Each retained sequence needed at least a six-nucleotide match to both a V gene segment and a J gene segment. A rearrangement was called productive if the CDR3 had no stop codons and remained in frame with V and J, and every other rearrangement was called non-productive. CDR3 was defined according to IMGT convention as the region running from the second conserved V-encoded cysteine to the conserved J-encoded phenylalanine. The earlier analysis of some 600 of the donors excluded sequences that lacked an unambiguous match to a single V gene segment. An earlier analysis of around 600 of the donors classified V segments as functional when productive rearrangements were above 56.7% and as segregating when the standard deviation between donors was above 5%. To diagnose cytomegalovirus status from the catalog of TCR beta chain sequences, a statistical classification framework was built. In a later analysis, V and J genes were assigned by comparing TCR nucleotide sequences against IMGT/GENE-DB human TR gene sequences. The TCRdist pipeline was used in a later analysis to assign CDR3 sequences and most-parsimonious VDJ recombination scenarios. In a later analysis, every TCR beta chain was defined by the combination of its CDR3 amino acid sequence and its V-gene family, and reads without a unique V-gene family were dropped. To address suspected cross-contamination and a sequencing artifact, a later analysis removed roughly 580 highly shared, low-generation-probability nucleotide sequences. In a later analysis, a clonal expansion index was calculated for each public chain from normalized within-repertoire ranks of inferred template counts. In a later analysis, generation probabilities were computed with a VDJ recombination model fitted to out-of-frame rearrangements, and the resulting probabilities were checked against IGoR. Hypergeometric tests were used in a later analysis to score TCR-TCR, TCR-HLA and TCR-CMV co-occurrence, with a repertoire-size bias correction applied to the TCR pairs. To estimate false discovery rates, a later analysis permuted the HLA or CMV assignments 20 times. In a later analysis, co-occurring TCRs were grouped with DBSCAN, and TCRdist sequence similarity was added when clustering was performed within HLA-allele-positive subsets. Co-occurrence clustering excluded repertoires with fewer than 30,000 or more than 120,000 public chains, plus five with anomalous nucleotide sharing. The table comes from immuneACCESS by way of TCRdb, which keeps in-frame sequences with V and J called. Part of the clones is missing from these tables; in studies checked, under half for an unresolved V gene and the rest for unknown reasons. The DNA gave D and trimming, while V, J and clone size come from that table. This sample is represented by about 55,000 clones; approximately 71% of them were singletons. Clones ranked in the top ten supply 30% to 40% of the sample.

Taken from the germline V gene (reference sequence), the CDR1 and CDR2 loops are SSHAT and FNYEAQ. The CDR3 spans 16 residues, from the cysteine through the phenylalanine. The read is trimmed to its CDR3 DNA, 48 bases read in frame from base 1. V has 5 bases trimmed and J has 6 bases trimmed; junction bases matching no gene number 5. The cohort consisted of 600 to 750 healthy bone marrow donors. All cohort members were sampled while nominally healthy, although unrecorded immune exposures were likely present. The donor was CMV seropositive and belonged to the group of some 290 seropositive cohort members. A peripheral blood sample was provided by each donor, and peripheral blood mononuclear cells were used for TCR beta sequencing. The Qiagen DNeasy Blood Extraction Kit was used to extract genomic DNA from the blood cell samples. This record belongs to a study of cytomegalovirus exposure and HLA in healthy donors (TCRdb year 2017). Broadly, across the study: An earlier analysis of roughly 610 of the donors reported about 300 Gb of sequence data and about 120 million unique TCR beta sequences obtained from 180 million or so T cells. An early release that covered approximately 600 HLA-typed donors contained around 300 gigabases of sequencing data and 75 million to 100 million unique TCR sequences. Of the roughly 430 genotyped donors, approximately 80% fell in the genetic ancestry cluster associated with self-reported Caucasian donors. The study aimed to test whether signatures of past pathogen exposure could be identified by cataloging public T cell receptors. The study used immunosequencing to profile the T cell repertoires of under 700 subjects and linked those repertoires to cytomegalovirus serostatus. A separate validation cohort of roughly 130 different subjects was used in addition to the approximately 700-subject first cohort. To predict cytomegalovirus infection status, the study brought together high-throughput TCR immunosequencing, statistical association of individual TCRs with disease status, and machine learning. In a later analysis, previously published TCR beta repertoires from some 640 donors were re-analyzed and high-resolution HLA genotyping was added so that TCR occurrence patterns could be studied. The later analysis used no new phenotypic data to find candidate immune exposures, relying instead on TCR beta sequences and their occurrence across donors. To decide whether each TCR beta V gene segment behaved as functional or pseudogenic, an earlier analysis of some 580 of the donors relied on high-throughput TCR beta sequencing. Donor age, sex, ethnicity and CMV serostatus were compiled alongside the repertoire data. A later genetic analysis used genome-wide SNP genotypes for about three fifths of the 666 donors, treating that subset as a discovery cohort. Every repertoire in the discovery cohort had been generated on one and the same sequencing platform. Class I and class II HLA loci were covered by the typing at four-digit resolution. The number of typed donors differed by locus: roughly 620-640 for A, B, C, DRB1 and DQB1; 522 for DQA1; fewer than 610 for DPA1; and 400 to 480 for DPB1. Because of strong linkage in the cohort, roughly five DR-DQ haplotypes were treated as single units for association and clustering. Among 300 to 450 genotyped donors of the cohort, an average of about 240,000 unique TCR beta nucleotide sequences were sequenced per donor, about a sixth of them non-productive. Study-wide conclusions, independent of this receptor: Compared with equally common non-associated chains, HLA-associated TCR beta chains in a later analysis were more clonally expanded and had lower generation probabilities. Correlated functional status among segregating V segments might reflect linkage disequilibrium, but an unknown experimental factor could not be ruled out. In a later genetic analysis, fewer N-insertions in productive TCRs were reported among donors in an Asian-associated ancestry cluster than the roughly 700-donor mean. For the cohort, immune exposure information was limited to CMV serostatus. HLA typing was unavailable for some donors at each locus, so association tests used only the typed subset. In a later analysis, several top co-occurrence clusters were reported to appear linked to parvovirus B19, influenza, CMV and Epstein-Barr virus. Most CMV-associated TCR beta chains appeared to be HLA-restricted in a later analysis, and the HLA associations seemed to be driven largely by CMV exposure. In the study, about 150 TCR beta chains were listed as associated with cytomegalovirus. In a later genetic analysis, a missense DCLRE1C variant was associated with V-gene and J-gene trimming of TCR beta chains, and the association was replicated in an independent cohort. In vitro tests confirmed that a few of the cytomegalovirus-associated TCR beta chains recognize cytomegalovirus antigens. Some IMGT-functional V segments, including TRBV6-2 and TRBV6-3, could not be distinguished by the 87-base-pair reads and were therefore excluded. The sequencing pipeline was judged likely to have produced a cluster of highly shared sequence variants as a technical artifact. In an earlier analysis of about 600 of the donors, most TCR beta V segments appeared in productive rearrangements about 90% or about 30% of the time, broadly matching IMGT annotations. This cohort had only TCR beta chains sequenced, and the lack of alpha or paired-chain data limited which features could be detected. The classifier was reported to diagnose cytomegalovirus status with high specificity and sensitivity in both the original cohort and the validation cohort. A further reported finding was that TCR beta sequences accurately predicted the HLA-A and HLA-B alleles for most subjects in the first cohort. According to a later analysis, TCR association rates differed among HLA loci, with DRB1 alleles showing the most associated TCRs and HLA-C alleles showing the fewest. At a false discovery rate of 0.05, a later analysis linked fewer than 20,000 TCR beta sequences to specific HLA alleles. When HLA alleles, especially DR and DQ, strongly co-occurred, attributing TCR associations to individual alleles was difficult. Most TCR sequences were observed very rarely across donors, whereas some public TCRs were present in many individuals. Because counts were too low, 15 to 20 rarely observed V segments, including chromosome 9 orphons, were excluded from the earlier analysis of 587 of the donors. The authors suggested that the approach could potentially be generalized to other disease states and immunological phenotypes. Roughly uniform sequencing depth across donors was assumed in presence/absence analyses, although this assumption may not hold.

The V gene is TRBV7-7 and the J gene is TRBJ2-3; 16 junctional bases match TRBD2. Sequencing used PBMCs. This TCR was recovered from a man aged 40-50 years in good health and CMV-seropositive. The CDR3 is CASSPGLAGGLDTQYF. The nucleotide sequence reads TGTGCCAGCAGCCCGGGACTAGCGGGGGGGCTCGATACGCAGTATTTT.